Listed below are T cell receptor beta chains from one sample, sequenced in a study of shared clonotypes between healthy human individuals. Data came from immunoSEQ multiplex PCR; TCRdb stores just in-frame clones and leaves some out. This sample has under 1,100,000 clones, with roughly 75% found just once. Sequencing was performed on memory CD4+ T cells sorted from blood. These receptors came from a young man in good health. Each CDR3 is given with its conserved first and last residue. Each record gives: J gene, D gene, clone size, V gene, CDR3 protein, CDR3 DNA. D genes are given only for firm matches. Clone size appears in some rows only: once, few, many, or a class for an expanded clone.

>TRBJ1-6|TRBD1|.|TRBV11-2
CASSLIRDRGRSNSPLHF
TGTGCCAGCAGCCTTATTAGGGACAGGGGAAGGAGTAATTCACCCCTCCACTTT
>TRBJ1-5|TRBD1|few|TRBV28
CASSPPTGDNQPQHF
TGTGCCAGCAGTCCTCCCACAGGGGACAATCAGCCCCAGCATTTT
>TRBJ2-7|TRBD1|.|TRBV29-1
CSVGRGTGGLGEQYF
TGCAGCGTTGGAAGGGGGACAGGGGGCCTCGGCGAGCAGTACTTC
>TRBJ1-6|TRBD1|.|TRBV6-6
CASSYSTGGRSPLHF
TGTGCCAGCAGTTACTCGACAGGGGGCCGATCACCCCTCCACTTT
>TRBJ2-7|TRBD1|.|TRBV2
CASSGQGAYEQYF
TGTGCCAGCAGTGGGCAGGGGGCTTACGAGCAGTACTTC
>TRBJ1-4|.|.|TRBV29-1
CSVAGGRGTNEKLFF
TGCAGCGTTGCCGGCGGACGGGGAACTAATGAAAAACTGTTTTTT
>TRBJ2-5|.|.|TRBV19
CASSIAGPTTRGETQYF
TGTGCCAGTAGTATCGCGGGCCCTACTACTAGAGGGGAGACCCAGTACTTC
>TRBJ2-5|TRBD2|once|TRBV4-1
CASSQDNTGGGEYF
TGCGCCAGCAGCCAAGATAATACCGGGGGGGGCGAGTACTTC
>TRBJ2-2|TRBD2|.|TRBV7-9
CASSSRTSSGILAGELFF
TGTGCCAGCAGCTCCAGAACTTCTAGCGGGATCCTGGCCGGGGAGCTGTTTTTT
>TRBJ1-2|TRBD1|.|TRBV6-1
CASSEKGQGVGYGYTF
TGTGCCAGCAGTGAAAAGGGACAGGGGGTAGGCTATGGCTACACCTTC
>TRBJ2-3|TRBD2|few|TRBV5-6
CASSPGPSGSTDTQYF
TGTGCCAGCAGCCCCGGACCTAGCGGGAGCACAGATACGCAGTATTTT
>TRBJ1-6|TRBD1|.|TRBV5-6
CASSLGSGQGVSPLHF
TGTGCCAGCAGCTTGGGGTCGGGACAGGGTGTTTCACCCCTCCACTTT
>TRBJ2-2|TRBD2|.|TRBV5-1
CASTDGTSGNTGELFF
TGCGCCAGCACAGATGGGACTAGCGGGAACACCGGGGAGCTGTTTTTT
>TRBJ1-1|TRBD1|many|TRBV15
CATSYRDRGPTEAFF
TGTGCCACCAGCTACCGGGACAGGGGGCCAACTGAAGCTTTCTTT
>TRBJ2-1|TRBD2|.|TRBV27
CASSSLAGDNEQFF
TGTGCCAGCAGTTCGCTAGCGGGGGACAATGAGCAGTTCTTC
>TRBJ2-1|.|.|TRBV6-1
CASSEISLSREQFF
TGTGCCAGCAGTGAGATAAGCCTCTCGCGGGAGCAGTTCTTC
>TRBJ2-5|.|.|TRBV7-9
CASSLSITAGSLGETQYF
TGTGCCAGCAGCTTAAGTATAACGGCGGGCTCTCTTGGAGAGACCCAGTACTTC
>TRBJ1-2|.|.|TRBV15
CATSRDQDSKNYGYTF
TGTGCCACCAGCAGAGATCAAGACAGCAAAAACTATGGCTACACCTTC
>TRBJ2-2|TRBD1|.|TRBV5-1
CASSFAQQGARELFF
TGCGCCAGCAGCTTTGCCCAACAGGGGGCAAGGGAGCTGTTTTTT
>TRBJ2-3|.|.|TRBV14
CASSHSGRGDTQYF
TGTGCCAGCAGTCACTCCGGACGGGGAGATACGCAGTATTTT
>TRBJ1-2|.|.|TRBV5-1
CASSLGTAYGYTF
TGCGCCAGCAGCTTGGGGACAGCTTATGGCTACACCTTC
>TRBJ1-1|TRBD1|few|TRBV2
CASGQGVTEAFF
TGTGCCAGCGGACAGGGGGTCACTGAAGCTTTCTTT
>TRBJ2-3|TRBD1|.|TRBV18
CASSPLNRGSTDTQYF
TGTGCCAGCTCACCACTTAACAGGGGGAGCACAGATACGCAGTATTTT
>TRBJ1-1|.|.|TRBV10-3
CAISESGRSMNTEAFF
TGTGCCATCAGTGAGTCGGGCAGGAGCATGAACACTGAAGCTTTCTTT
>TRBJ2-1|TRBD2|.|TRBV5-1
CASSLTSGAYNEQFF
TGCGCCAGCAGCCTAACTAGCGGGGCCTACAATGAGCAGTTCTTC
>TRBJ2-7|.|.|TRBV7-9
CASSLSPRGGEQYF
TGTGCCAGCAGCTTATCCCCCAGAGGGGGAGAGCAGTACTTC
>TRBJ2-1|.|once|TRBV18
CASSPNGADEQFF
TGTGCCAGCTCACCAAACGGGGCTGACGAGCAGTTCTTC
>TRBJ1-3|.|.|TRBV6-1
CASSDRAGNTIYF
TGTGCCAGCAGTGACAGGGCTGGAAACACCATATATTTT
>TRBJ2-1|TRBD2|.|TRBV2
CASSESASGGPYEQFF
TGTGCCAGCAGTGAAAGTGCTAGCGGGGGGCCCTATGAGCAGTTCTTC
>TRBJ2-5|.|.|TRBV5-1
CASSLALSGQGETQYF
TGCGCCAGCAGCTTGGCCCTCTCGGGCCAGGGTGAGACCCAGTACTTC
>TRBJ2-6|.|once|TRBV19
CASSQGWADSGANVLTF
TGTGCCAGTAGTCAAGGGTGGGCGGACTCTGGGGCCAACGTCCTGACTTTC
>TRBJ1-5|.|few|TRBV6-1
CASSAKGGDNNQPQHF
TGTGCCAGCAGTGCCAAGGGTGGGGATAACAATCAGCCCCAGCATTTT
>TRBJ1-1|.|.|TRBV18
CASSPPSGSNEAFF
TGTGCCAGCTCACCCCCGAGCGGGTCTAATGAAGCTTTCTTT
>TRBJ2-7|.|.|TRBV6-4
CASRYYFYEQYF
TGTGCCAGCCGCTATTACTTCTACGAGCAGTACTTC
>TRBJ2-5|.|.|TRBV6-5
CASSNPRETQYF
TGTGCCAGCAGTAACCCAAGAGAGACCCAGTACTTC
>TRBJ2-7|.|.|TRBV7-6
CASSLADEQYF
TGTGCCAGCAGCTTGGCCGACGAGCAGTACTTC
>TRBJ1-2|.|.|TRBV30
CAWKRAYGYTF
TGTGCCTGGAAACGGGCGTATGGCTACACCTTC
>TRBJ2-1|TRBD2|.|TRBV11-2
CASSIETSGGALEQFF
TGTGCCAGCAGCATTGAAACTAGCGGGGGGGCTCTTGAGCAGTTCTTC
>TRBJ1-1|.|.|TRBV5-4
CASSLFISGNTEAFF
TGTGCCAGCAGCTTGTTTATATCGGGGAACACTGAAGCTTTCTTT
>TRBJ2-2|TRBD2|.|TRBV9
CASARDYLNTGELFF
TGTGCCAGCGCCCGGGACTACCTAAACACCGGGGAGCTGTTTTTT
>TRBJ2-7|.|.|TRBV25-1
CASSEFGQQSSYEQYF
TGTGCCAGCAGTGAATTTGGGCAGCAGAGCTCCTACGAGCAGTACTTC
>TRBJ2-3|.|.|TRBV30
CAWSARQELYTDTQYF
TGTGCCTGGAGTGCGCGACAAGAATTATACACAGATACGCAGTATTTT
>TRBJ1-5|.|few|TRBV6-1
CASSEAQGTQPQHF
TGTGCCAGCAGTGAAGCGCAGGGGACTCAGCCCCAGCATTTT
>TRBJ2-7|TRBD2|.|TRBV7-9
CASSPGRTSYEQYF
TGTGCCAGCAGCCCCGGGAGGACCTCCTACGAGCAGTACTTC
>TRBJ1-1|TRBD1|.|TRBV5-1
CASSLGDRFEAFF
TGCGCCAGCAGCTTGGGGGACAGGTTTGAAGCTTTCTTT